This TCR beta chain was captured by sequencing in a study of brain T cells in children with intractable seizures. Notes on the study in general: Absence of clones before surgery may stem from lower sequencing depth.

Trimming at V came to 7 bases and at J to 5 bases, leaving 8 bases not matched to a gene. Germline-derived CDR1 and CDR2 are SGHRS and YFSETQ. The CDR3 runs 14 residues. Assay: immunoSEQ multiplex PCR; the TCRdb copy retains only in-frame clones and omits some. The sample includes tens of thousands of clones, roughly 91% of them seen just once. As for this clone: Its antigen is unknown.

This clonotype was obtained from a boy under two years old with tuberous sclerosis and intractable seizures. Material: peripheral blood, obtained at surgery. The V and J genes are TRBV5-1 and TRBJ2-3, with 9 bases lining up with TRBD1. CDR3 sequence (DNA): TGCGCCAGCGTCCCGGGACAGGGAGGAGATACGCAGTATTTT. Translated: CASVPGQGGDTQYF.